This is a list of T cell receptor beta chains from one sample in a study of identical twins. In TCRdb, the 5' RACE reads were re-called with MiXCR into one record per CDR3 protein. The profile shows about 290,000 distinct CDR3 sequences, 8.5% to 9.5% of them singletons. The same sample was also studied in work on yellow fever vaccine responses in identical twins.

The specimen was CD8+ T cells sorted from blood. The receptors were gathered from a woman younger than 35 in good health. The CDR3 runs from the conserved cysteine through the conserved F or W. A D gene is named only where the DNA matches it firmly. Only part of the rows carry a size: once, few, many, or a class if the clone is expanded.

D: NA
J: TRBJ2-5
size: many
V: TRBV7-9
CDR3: CASSLAVALEETQYF
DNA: TGTGCCAGCAGCTTAGCGGTAGCGCTGGAAGAGACCCAGTACTTC

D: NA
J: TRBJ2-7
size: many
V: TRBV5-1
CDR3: CASSLVGGTSYEQYF
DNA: TGCGCCAGCAGCTTGGTTGGGGGTACCTCCTACGAGCAGTACTTC

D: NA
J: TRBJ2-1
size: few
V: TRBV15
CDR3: CATSRESYEQFF
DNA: TGTGCCACCAGCAGAGAATCTTATGAGCAGTTCTTC

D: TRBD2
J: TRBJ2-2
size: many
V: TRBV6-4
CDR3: CASSPGGTNTGELFF
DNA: TGTGCCAGCAGTCCCGGGGGGACTAATACCGGGGAGCTGTTTTTT

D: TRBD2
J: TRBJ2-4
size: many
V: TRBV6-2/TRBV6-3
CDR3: CASSHREGAKNIQYF
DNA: TGTGCCAGCAGCCACCGGGAGGGGGCCAAAAACATTCAGTACTTC

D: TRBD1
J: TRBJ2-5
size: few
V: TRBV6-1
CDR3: CASKRGTGEETQYF
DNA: TGTGCCAGCAAGAGAGGGACAGGGGAGGAGACCCAGTACTTC

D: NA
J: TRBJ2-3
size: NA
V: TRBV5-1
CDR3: CASSPASTDTQYF
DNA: TGCGCCAGCAGCCCCGCAAGCACAGATACGCAGTATTTT

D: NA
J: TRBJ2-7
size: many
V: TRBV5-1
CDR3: CASSLQGDTYEQYF
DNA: TGCGCCAGCAGCCTCCAGGGAGACACCTACGAGCAGTACTTC

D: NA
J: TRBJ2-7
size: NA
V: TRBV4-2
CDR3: CASSPGQLCRRDEQYF
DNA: TGTGCCAGCAGCCCCGGGCAGCTCTGCCGTCGGGACGAGCAGTACTTC

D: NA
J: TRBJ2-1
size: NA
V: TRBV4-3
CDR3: CASSQDVREQGEQFF
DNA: TGCGCCAGCAGCCAAGATGTCCGGGAGCAGGGTGAGCAGTTCTTC

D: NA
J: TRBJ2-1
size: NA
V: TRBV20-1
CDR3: CSATVVDYNEQFF
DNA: TGCAGTGCTACGGTGGTGGACTACAATGAGCAGTTCTTC

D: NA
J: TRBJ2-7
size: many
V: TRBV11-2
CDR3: CASSQGLTYEQYF
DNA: TGTGCCAGCAGTCAGGGACTTACCTACGAGCAGTACTTC

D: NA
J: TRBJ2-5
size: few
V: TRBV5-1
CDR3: CASSLITGQETQYF
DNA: TGCGCCAGCAGCTTGATTACGGGACAAGAGACCCAGTACTTC

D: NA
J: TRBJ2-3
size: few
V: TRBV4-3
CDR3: CASSQEWLGGSTDTQYF
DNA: TGCGCCAGCAGCCAAGAGTGGTTGGGAGGTAGCACAGATACGCAGTATTTT

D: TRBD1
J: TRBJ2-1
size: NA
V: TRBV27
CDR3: CASTRDRGNNEQFF
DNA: TGTGCCAGCACCCGTGACAGGGGAAACAATGAGCAGTTCTTC

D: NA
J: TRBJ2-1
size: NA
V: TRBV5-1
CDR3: CASSSGFVGGDNEQFF
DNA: TGCGCCAGCAGCTCGGGGTTTGTGGGAGGAGACAATGAGCAGTTCTTC

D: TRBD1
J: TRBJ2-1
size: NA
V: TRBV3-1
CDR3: CATSKEGARNPNNEQFF
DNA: TGTGCCACCAGCAAAGAGGGGGCAAGGAACCCCAACAATGAGCAGTTCTTC

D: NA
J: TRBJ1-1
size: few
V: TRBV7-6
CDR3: CASSSLIGDEAFF
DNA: TGTGCCAGCAGCTCACTGATTGGGGATGAGGCTTTCTTT

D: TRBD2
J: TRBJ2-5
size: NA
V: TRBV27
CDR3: CASSRGGWRETQYF
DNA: TGTGCCAGCAGTCGGGGAGGGTGGCGAGAGACCCAGTACTTC

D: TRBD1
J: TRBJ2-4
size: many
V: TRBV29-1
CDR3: CSAVRGIGNIQYF
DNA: TGCAGCGCCGTCAGGGGGATAGGGAACATTCAGTACTTC

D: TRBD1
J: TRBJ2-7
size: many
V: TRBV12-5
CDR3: CASGPGGIYEQYF
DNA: TGTGCTAGTGGTCCAGGGGGAATCTACGAGCAGTACTTC

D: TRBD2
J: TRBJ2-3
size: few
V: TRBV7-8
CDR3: CASSSSGTFTSTDTQYF
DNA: TGTGCCAGCAGCTCTAGCGGAACCTTCACCAGCACAGATACGCAGTATTTT

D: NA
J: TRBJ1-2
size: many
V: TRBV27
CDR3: CASSLIGGSYGYTF
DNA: TGTGCCAGCAGTTTGATCGGAGGGAGTTATGGCTACACCTTC

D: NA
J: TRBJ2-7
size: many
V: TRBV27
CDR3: CASSSAPDSNYEQYF
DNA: TGTGCCAGCAGTTCCGCTCCGGACAGCAACTACGAGCAGTACTTC

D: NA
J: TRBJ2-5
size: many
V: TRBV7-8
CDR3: CANRHYNPQETQYF
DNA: TGTGCCAACAGGCACTATAATCCCCAAGAGACCCAGTACTTC

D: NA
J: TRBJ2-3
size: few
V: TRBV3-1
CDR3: CASSQEFGTFTDTQYF
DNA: TGTGCCAGCAGCCAAGAATTCGGGACTTTCACAGATACGCAGTATTTT

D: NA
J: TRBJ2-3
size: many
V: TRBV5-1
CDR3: CASRPGLNTDTQYF
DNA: TGCGCCAGCAGACCGGGACTCAACACAGATACGCAGTATTTT

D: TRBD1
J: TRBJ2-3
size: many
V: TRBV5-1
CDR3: CASRAGTGKTDTQYF
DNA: TGCGCCAGCAGAGCCGGGACAGGGAAGACAGATACGCAGTATTTT

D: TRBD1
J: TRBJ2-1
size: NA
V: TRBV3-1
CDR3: CASSQVGTGRTYNEQFF
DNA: TGTGCCAGCAGCCAAGTCGGGACAGGGCGAACCTACAATGAGCAGTTCTTC

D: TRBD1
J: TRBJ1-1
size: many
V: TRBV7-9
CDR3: CASSSIIRQGSIEAFF
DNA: TGTGCCAGCAGCTCGATAATTCGACAGGGATCAATTGAAGCTTTCTTT

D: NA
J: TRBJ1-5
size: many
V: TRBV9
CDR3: CASSVGGNSNQPQHF
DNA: TGTGCCAGCAGCGTAGGGGGGAATTCGAATCAGCCCCAGCATTTT

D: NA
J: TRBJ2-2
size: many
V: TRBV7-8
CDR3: CASSLFSSGENTGELFF
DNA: TGTGCCAGCAGCTTGTTCAGTAGCGGCGAAAACACCGGGGAGCTGTTTTTT

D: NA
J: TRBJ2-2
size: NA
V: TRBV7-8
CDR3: CASTTGNTGELFF
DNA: TGTGCCAGCACCACAGGGAACACCGGGGAGCTGTTTTTT

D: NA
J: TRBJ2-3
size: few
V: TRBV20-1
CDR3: CSARDRGRGQTDTQYF
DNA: TGCAGTGCTAGAGATCGGGGAAGGGGTCAAACAGATACGCAGTATTTT

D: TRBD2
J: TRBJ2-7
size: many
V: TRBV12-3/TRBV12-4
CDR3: CASSPRGGSAEQYF
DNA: TGTGCCAGCAGTCCACGGGGGGGGTCCGCTGAGCAGTACTTC

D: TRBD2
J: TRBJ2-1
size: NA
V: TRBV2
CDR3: CASNRLAGSASYNEQFF
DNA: TGTGCCAGCAATCGGCTAGCGGGGTCGGCTTCCTACAATGAGCAGTTCTTC

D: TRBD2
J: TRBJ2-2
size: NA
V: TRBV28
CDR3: CASTSGLAENTGELFF
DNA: TGTGCCAGCACCTCGGGGCTAGCGGAAAACACCGGGGAGCTGTTTTTT

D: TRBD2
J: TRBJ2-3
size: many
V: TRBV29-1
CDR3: CSVHLAGDPTDTQYF
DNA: TGCAGCGTTCACCTAGCGGGAGACCCCACAGATACGCAGTATTTT

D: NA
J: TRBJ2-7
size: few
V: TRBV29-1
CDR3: CSVELWDEQYF
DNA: TGCAGCGTTGAGTTATGGGACGAGCAGTACTTC

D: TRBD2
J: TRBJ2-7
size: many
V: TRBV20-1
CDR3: CSARLAGSYEQYF
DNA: TGCAGTGCTAGACTAGCGGGATCCTACGAGCAGTACTTC

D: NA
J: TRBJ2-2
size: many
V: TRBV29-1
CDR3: CSVVPGSRVTGELFF
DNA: TGCAGCGTTGTCCCTGGTAGCAGGGTGACCGGGGAGCTGTTTTTT

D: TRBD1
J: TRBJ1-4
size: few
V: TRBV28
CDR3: CASSLSGTGPVNEKLFF
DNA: TGTGCCAGCAGCCTCTCCGGGACAGGGCCGGTTAATGAAAAACTGTTTTTT

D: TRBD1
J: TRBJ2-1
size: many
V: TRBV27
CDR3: CASSWTGQGAYNEQFF
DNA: TGTGCCAGCAGTTGGACCGGGCAGGGGGCATACAATGAGCAGTTCTTC

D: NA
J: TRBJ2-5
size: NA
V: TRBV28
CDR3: CASSFGAAYQETQYF
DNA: TGTGCCAGCAGTTTCGGAGCGGCTTACCAAGAGACCCAGTACTTC

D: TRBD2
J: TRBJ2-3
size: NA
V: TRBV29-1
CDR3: CSVHRLADNTDTQYF
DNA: TGCAGCGTGCACCGACTAGCGGACAACACAGATACGCAGTATTTT

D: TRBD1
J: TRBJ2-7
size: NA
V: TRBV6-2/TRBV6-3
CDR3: CASRTGYYEQYF
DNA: TGTGCCAGCAGGACAGGGTACTACGAGCAGTACTTC

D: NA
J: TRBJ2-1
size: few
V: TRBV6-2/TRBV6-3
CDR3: CASSYGGLAAYNEQFF
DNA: TGTGCCAGCAGTTACGGGGGGCTAGCCGCCTACAATGAGCAGTTCTTC

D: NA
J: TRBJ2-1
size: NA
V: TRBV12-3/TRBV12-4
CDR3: CASSLGEVDNEQFF
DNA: TGTGCCAGCAGTTTAGGTGAGGTCGACAATGAGCAGTTCTTC

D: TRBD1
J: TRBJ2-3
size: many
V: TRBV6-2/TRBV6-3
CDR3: CASSGTGGADTQYF
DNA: TGTGCCAGCAGTGGGACAGGGGGCGCAGATACGCAGTATTTT

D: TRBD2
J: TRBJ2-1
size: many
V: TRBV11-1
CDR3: CASSLDAAGGPLTYNEQFF
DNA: TGTGCCAGCAGCTTAGATGCAGCGGGGGGCCCTCTGACCTACAATGAGCAGTTCTTC

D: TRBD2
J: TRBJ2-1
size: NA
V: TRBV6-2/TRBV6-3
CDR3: CASSYPGLAGGPYNEQFF
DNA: TGTGCCAGCAGTTACCCCGGACTAGCGGGAGGGCCCTACAATGAGCAGTTCTTC

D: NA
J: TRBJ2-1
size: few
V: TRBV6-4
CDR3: CASSDDTDYNEQFF
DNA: TGTGCCAGCAGTGACGATACAGACTACAATGAGCAGTTCTTC